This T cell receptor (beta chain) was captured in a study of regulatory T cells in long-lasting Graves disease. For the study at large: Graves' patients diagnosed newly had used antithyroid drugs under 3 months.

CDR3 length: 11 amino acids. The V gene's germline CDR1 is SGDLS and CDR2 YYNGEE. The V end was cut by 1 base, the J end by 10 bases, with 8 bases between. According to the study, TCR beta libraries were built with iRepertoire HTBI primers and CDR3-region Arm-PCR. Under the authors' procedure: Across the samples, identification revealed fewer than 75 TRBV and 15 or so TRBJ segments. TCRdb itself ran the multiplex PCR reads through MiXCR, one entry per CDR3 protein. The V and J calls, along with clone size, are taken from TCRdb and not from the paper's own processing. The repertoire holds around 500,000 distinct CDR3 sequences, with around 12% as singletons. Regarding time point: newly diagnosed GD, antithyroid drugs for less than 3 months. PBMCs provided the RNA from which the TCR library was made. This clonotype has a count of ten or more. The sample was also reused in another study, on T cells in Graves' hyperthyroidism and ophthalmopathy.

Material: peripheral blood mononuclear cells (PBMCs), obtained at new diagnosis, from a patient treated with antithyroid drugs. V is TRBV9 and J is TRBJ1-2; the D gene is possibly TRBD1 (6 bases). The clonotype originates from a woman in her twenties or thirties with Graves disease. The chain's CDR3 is CASSVQGNYTF. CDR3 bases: TGTGCCAGCAGCGTACAGGGGAACTACACCTTC.